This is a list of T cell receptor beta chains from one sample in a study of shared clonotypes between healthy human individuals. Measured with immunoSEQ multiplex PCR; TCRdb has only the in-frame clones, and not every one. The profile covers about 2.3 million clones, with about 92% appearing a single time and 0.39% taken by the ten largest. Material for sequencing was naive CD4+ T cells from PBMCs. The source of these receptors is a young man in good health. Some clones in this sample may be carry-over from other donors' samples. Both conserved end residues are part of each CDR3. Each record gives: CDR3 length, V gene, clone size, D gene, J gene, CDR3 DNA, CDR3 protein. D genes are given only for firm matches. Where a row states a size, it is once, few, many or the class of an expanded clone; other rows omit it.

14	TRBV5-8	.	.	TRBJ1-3	TGTGCCAGCAGCTCCCGACCCTCTGGAAACACCATATATTTT	CASSSRPSGNTIYF
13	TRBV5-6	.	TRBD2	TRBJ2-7	TGTGCCAGCAGCGGGGGACTAGGCGGCGAGCAGTACTTC	CASSGGLGGEQYF
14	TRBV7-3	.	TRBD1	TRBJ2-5	TGTGCCAGCAGCTTTGCAGGGGGCGGTGAGACCCAGTACTTC	CASSFAGGGETQYF
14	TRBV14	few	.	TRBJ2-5	TGTGCCAGCAGCCCAGATTTCTACCAAGAGACCCAGTACTTC	CASSPDFYQETQYF
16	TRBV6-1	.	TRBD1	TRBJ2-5	TGTGCCAGCAGTGATAAGGGGGCGTACCCCCAAGAGACCCAGTACTTC	CASSDKGAYPQETQYF
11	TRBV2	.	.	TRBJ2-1	TGTGCCAGCATTTACTACAATGAGCAGTTCTTC	CASIYYNEQFF
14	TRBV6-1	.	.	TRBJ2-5	TGTGCCAGCAGGGAATCCTTCAACCAAGAGACCCAGTACTTC	CASRESFNQETQYF
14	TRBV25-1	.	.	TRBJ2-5	TGTGCCAGCTCAAGCCAGGGCGGATCGGAGACCCAGTACTTC	CASSSQGGSETQYF
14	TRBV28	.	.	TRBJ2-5	TGTGCCAGCAGCAATGACAGGAGTCAAGAGACCCAGTACTTC	CASSNDRSQETQYF
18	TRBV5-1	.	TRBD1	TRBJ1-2	TGCGCCAGCAGCTATCATGTCCCGGGACAGGGATGGCAATATGGCTACACCTTC	CASSYHVPGQGWQYGYTF
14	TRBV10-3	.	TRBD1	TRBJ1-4	TGTGCCATCAGGCAGACAGGGGCCAACGAAAAACTGTTTTTT	CAIRQTGANEKLFF
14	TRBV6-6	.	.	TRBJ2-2	TGTGCCAGCAGCCCCGACACCTACGCCGGGGAGCTGTTTTTT	CASSPDTYAGELFF
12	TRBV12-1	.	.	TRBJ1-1	TGTGCCAGCAGCTTTCTCCCCACTGAAGCTTTCTTT	CASSFLPTEAFF
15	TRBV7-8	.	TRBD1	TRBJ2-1	TGTGCCAGCAGCTCCGACAGGGGGACCTACAATGAGCAGTTCTTC	CASSSDRGTYNEQFF
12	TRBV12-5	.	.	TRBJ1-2	TGTGCTAGTGCCTCAGGGGTTTCTGGCTACACCTTC	CASASGVSGYTF
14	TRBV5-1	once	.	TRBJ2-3	TGCGCCAGCCGTAGGGGACCTAGCACAGATACGCAGTATTTT	CASRRGPSTDTQYF
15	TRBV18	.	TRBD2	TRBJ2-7	TGTGCCAGCTCACCCGGGGGGGGCCCTCCCTACGAGCAGTACTTC	CASSPGGGPPYEQYF
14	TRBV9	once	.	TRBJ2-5	TGTGCCAGCAGCGTAGGGGCCGACTCCGGGCCCCAGTACTTC	CASSVGADSGPQYF
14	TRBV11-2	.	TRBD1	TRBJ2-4	TGTGCCAGCAGCTTATCCCTGCTCTCGGGACAGCTGTACTTC	CASSLSLLSGQLYF
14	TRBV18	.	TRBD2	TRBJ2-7	TGTGCCAGCTCACGGACTAGCGGGTCCTACGAGCAGTACTTC	CASSRTSGSYEQYF
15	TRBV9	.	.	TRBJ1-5	TGTGCCAGCAGCGACCGGGGGATCCCCGATCAGCCCCAGCATTTT	CASSDRGIPDQPQHF
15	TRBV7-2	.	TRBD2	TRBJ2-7	TGTGCCAGCAGCCCAACGACTAGCGCAACCTACGAGCAGTACTTC	CASSPTTSATYEQYF
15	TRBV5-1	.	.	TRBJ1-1	TGCGCCAGCAGCCCGGTGGGGGGGGCGAACACTGAAGCTTTCTTT	CASSPVGGANTEAFF
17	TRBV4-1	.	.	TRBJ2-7	TGCGCCAGCAGCCCAAGTCCCTCCAGCGGGCTCTCCTACGAGCAGTACTTC	CASSPSPSSGLSYEQYF
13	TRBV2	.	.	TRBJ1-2	TGTGCCAGCAGTGTGGCAGACTACTATGGCTACACCTTC	CASSVADYYGYTF
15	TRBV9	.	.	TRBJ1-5	TGTGCCAGCAGCGTAGATTGGGGGGCGGGTCAGCCCCAGCATTTT	CASSVDWGAGQPQHF
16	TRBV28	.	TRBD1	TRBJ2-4	TGTGCCAGCAGATCCCTTACCGGGACAGGGAATATCATTCAGTACTTC	CASRSLTGTGNIIQYF
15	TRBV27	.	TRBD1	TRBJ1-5	TGTGCCAGCAGTTCCTGGGACAGGGGGGATCAGCCCCAGCATTTT	CASSSWDRGDQPQHF
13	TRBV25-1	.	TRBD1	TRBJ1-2	TGTGCCAGCAGTGCCGGACAGGGGGATGGCTACACCTTC	CASSAGQGDGYTF
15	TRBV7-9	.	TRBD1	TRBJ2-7	TGTGCCAGCAGCTTACCCCGGACAGGCCCCTACGAGCAGTACTTC	CASSLPRTGPYEQYF
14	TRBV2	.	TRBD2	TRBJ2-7	TGTGCCAGCAGTGATTGGCTAGCGGGAGGTGAGCAGTACTTC	CASSDWLAGGEQYF
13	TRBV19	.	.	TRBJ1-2	TGTGCCAGTAGTCCTACAGGGCACTATGGCTACACCTTC	CASSPTGHYGYTF